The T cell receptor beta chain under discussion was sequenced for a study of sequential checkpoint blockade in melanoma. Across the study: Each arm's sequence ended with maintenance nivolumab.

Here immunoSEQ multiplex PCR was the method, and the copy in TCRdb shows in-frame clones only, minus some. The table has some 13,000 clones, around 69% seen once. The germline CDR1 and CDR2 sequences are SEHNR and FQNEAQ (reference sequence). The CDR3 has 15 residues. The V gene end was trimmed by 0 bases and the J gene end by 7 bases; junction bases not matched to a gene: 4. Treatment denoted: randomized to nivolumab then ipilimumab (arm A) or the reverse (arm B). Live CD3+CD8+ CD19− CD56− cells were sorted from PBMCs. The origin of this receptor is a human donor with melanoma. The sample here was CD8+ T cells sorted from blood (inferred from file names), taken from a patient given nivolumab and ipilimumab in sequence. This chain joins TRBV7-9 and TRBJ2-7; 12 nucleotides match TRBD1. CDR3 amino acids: CASSLAGTGGLEQYF. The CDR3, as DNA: TGTGCCAGCAGCTTAGCAGGGACAGGGGGCCTGGAGCAGTACTTC. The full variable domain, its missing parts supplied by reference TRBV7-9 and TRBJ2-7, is DTGVSQNPRHKITKRGQNVTFRCDPISEHNRLYWYRQTLGQGPEFLTYFQNEAQLEKSRLLSDRFSAERPKGSFSTLEIQRTEQGDSAMYLCASSLAGTGGLEQYFGPGTRLTVT.